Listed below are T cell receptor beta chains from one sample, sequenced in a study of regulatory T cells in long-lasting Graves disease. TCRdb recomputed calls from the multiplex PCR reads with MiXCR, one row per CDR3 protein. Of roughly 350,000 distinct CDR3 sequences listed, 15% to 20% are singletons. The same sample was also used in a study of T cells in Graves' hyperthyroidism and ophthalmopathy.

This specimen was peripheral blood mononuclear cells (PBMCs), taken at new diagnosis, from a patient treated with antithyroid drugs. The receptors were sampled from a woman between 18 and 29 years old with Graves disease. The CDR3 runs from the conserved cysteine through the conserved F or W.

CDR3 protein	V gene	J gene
CASSGKGQATTYEQYF	TRBV7-9	TRBJ2-7
CASSLIRDTGELFF	TRBV28	TRBJ2-2
CASGADADTQYF	TRBV7-3	TRBJ2-3
CASGLWIGKGGELFF	TRBV12-5	TRBJ2-2
CASSLGIQTGELFF	TRBV5-1	TRBJ2-2
CASSQVTTGQDGYTF	TRBV4-1	TRBJ1-2
CASTNSGTSGNEQFF	TRBV12-3/TRBV12-4	TRBJ2-1
CASSPLRSIAGELFF	TRBV3-1	TRBJ2-2
CASSERTGRSHEQYF	TRBV7-2	TRBJ2-7
CAWSPGFGYGYTF	TRBV30	TRBJ1-2
CASSFRRVPYEQYF	TRBV28	TRBJ2-7
CAWSPGPYNEKLFF	TRBV30	TRBJ1-4